Included here is one T cell receptor beta chain sequence, with context. The CDR3 has 14 amino acids. Germline V lookup: CDR1 SQVTM, CDR2 ANQGSEA. V was pared by 6 bases and J by 5 bases, with 10 bases of the junction left unmatched. This entry comes from a study of T-cell reconstitution after alpha-beta-depleted transplantation in children. TCRbeta library preparation incorporated unique molecular identifiers. Via MiXCR, TCRdb re-called the PCR reads, giving one row per CDR3 protein. This sample yields hundreds of thousands of distinct CDR3 sequences, of which around 12% are seen a single time; about 5% belongs to the top ten.

The genes are TRBV29-1 and TRBJ1-2, with 9 nucleotides matching TRBD1. Sequencing used PBMCs from the stem cell graft donor, obtained from the stem cell graft. The sequence came from a human donor who donated a stem cell graft to a child with combined immunodeficiency. The CDR3 DNA sequence: TGCAGCGTGGGCGGTAAGGGACAGGGTTATGGCTACACCTTC. Protein sequence: CSVGGKGQGYGYTF.